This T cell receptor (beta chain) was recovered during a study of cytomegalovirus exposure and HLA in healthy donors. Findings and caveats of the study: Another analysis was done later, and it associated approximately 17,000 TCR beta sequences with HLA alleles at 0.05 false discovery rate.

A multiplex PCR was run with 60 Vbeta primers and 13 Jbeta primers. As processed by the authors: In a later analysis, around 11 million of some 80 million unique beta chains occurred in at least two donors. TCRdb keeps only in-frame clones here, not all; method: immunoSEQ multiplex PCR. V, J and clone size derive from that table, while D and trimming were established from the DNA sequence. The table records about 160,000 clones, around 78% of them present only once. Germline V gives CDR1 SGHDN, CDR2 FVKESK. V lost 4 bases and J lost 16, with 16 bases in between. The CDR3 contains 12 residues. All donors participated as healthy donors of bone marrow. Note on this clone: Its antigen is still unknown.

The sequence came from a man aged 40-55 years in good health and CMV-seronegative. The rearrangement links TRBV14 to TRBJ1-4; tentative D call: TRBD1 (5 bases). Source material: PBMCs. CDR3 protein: CASSRITGSKFF. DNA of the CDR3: TGTGCCAGCAGCCGGATTACAGGCTCTAAGTTTTTT.